The 23 T cell receptor beta chains presented below share a single source sample, sequenced in a study of blood T cell repertoires in COVID-19. Clones were read by immunoSEQ multiplex PCR, and TCRdb kept only the in-frame ones, dropping some. Of roughly 200,000 clones in the sample, around 85% are singletons; the top ten hold about 6.3%. The specimen sequenced was PBMCs or T cells enriched from blood (not recorded which). The receptors here all came from a man between 40 and 49 years old who had recovered from COVID-19.

The chain is built from TRBV29-1 and TRBJ2-2; D is unresolved. V was clipped by 4 bases and J by 14 bases, with 14 bases between them. Germline V CDR1 and CDR2: SQVTM, ANQGSEA. This CDR3 is 11 amino acids long. The CDR3: CSVGAGQSLFF. The CDR3 DNA reads as TGCAGCGTTGGGGCTGGGCAGAGTCTGTTTTTT.

The gene calls are TRBV7-3 and TRBJ1-4, with D possibly TRBD1 on 5 matching bases. V shed 3 bases and J shed 0 bases, with 5 bases lying between them. The germline CDR1 and CDR2 sequences are SGHTA and FQGTGA. The CDR3 has 14 amino acids. Written as DNA, the CDR3 is TGTGCCAGCAGCTTGGACACAACTAATGAAAAACTGTTTTTT. Encoded protein: CASSLDTTNEKLFF.

This sequence joins TRBV24-1 and TRBJ2-1, with 7 bases identical to TRBD1. Germline assignment: CDR1 KGHDR and CDR2 SFDVKD. There are 15 residues in the CDR3. V lost 7 bases to trimming and J lost 3 bases; unmatched junction nucleotides: 8. The CDR3, as DNA: TGTGCCACCAGAACCGGGACAGACCACTACAATGAGCAGTTCTTC. This translates into CATRTGTDHYNEQFF.

The V and J genes are TRBV27 and TRBJ1-6, with TRBD1 matching over 12 bases. The CDR3 has 16 amino acids. The germline CDR1 and CDR2 sequences are MNHEY and SMNVEV (reference sequence). With 5 bases clipped from V and 7 bases from J, the junction kept 6 bases outside the gene matches. This CDR3 reads CASSRDRGLLNSPLHF. The CDR3, as DNA: TGTGCCAGCAGTCGGGACAGGGGGCTGTTAAATTCACCCCTCCACTTT.

This sequence joins TRBV5-4 and TRBJ2-5; 8 nucleotides agree with TRBD2. Germline V CDR1 and CDR2: SGHNT, YYREEE (reference sequence). This CDR3 has 16 amino acids. Germline trimming cut 0 bases from V and 5 bases from J; bases unmatched to any gene: 9. CDR3 protein: CASSLDTGGPFETQYF. The DNA of the CDR3 is TGTGCCAGCAGCTTGGATACGGGGGGGCCATTTGAGACCCAGTACTTC.

The V call is TRBV4-1, the J call TRBJ1-2; D uncertain. Trimming cost V 1 base and J 4 bases, with 22 bases left between them. Germline V gives CDR1 MGHRA, CDR2 YSYEKL. This CDR3 has 18 residues. The CDR3 nucleotides read TGCGCCAGCAGCCAAGTTGGCCTGATTTCAACCTCGGGCTATGGCTACACCTTC. Encoded protein: CASSQVGLISTSGYGYTF.

Comments on this clone: The same CDR3 also results from other DNA sequences found in this sample. The CDR3 spells CASSPTSGRPTDTQYF. The CDR3 DNA reads TGTGCCAGCAGCCCAACTAGCGGGAGGCCAACAGATACGCAGTATTTT. The rearrangement links TRBV27 to TRBJ2-3; TRBD2 matches 12 bases. Germline V lookup: CDR1 MNHEY, CDR2 SMNVEV (reference sequence). The CDR3 totals 16 residues. The ends lost 6 bases at V and 3 bases at J; junction bases unmatched: 7.

The sample holds one count of this clone. The J gene is TRBJ1-1, the V gene TRBV10-1, with 9 bases lining up with TRBD1. The V gene's germline CDR1 is WNHNN and CDR2 SYGVQD (reference sequence). With 3 bases clipped from V and 7 bases from J, the junction kept 12 bases outside the gene matches. CDR3 length equals 16 residues. CDR3 residues: CASSDYRGRGEGEAFF. CDR3 nucleotide sequence: TGCGCCAGCAGTGATTACAGGGGGCGAGGAGAGGGTGAAGCTTTCTTT.

V gene TRBV2 combines with J gene TRBJ1-1, with a possible D match to TRBD1 (6 bases). This CDR3 comprises 14 residues. The ends were cut back, 6 bases at V and 1 base at J, with 12 bases in the middle. The germline gives CDR1 SNHLY, CDR2 FYNNEI. The CDR3 spells CASSELTGNTEAFF. CDR3 DNA sequence: TGTGCCAGCAGCGAATTGACAGGGAACACTGAAGCTTTCTTT.

The chain links TRBV19 to TRBJ2-1, with TRBD2 matching 11 bases. The CDR3 has 16 amino acids. The germline V gene has CDR1 LNHDA and CDR2 SQIVND (reference sequence). Trimming removed 5 bases from V and 4 bases from J; junction bases left unmatched: 7. Here the CDR3 DNA reads TGTGCCAGTAGTGTTGCCCTAGCGGGAGGTTACAATGAGCAGTTCTTC. It yields the protein CASSVALAGGYNEQFF.

V gene TRBV30 combines with J gene TRBJ1-5; TRBD1 agrees at 9 bases. CDR3 size: 13 residues. Germline V gene sequence: CDR1 GTSNPN, CDR2 SVGIG (reference sequence). V trimming: 5 bases; J trimming: 1 base; junction bases outside the gene matches: 0. CDR3 DNA: TGTGCCTGGGGGACAGGGAGCAATCAGCCCCAGCATTTT. Encoded protein: CAWGTGSNQPQHF.

The CDR3 protein is CASSWGTASGNTIYF. Here the CDR3 DNA reads TGTGCCAGCAGCTGGGGGACAGCCTCTGGAAACACCATATATTTT. The chain joins TRBV11-3 to TRBJ1-3; 7 bases are a match to TRBD1. This CDR3 spans 15 amino acids. V shed 4 bases, J shed 0 bases, and the junction held 3 bases outside the gene matches. The germline gives CDR1 SGHNT, CDR2 YENEEA. The whole variable domain, filled in from reference TRBV11-3 and TRBJ1-3, reads EAGVVQSPRYKIIEKKQPVAFWCNPISGHNTLYWYLQNLGQGPELLIRYENEEAVDDSQLPKDRFSAERLKGVDSTLKIQPAELGDSAVYLCASSWGTASGNTIYFGEGSWLTVV.

The V call is TRBV13, the J call TRBJ2-5; 11 bases match TRBD2. The junction had 22 bases not matched to a gene; V was cut back by 5 bases and J by 5 bases. In germline, CDR1 is PRHDT, CDR2 FYEKMQ (reference sequence). This CDR3 comprises 20 residues. The CDR3 nucleotides read TGTGCCAGCAGCGACTCGATCTCCACTACTAGCGGGGGTTTTGGGGAGACCCAGTACTTC. It codes for CASSDSISTTSGGFGETQYF.

This clone was seen just once. This rearrangement joins TRBV14 to TRBJ1-2; D is unresolved. V dropped 0 bases and J dropped 4 bases, with 12 bases sitting between them. CDR3 length equals 15 residues. CDR1 is SGHDN, CDR2 FVKESK, per germline. CDR3 amino acids: CASSQEIYGSYGYTF. CDR3 sequence (DNA): TGTGCCAGCAGCCAAGAAATCTACGGTAGCTATGGCTACACCTTC.

This chain connects TRBV3-1 (or the pseudogene TRBV3-2) to TRBJ2-7; D possibly corresponds to TRBD1 (6 bases). The CDR3 has 15 amino acids. Trimming pared 4 bases from V and 2 bases from J, leaving 15 bases between. Germline values: CDR1 LGHDT, CDR2 YNNKEL (reference sequence). CDR3 coding DNA: TGTGCCAGCAGCCCCCCCGGGACACGAACCTACGAGCAGTACTTC. It is translated as CASSPPGTRTYEQYF.

The chain combines TRBV11-2 with TRBJ1-3; 10 bases fit TRBD1. Germline-derived CDR1 and CDR2 are SGHAT and FQNNGV. This CDR3 region has 15 residues. V lost 3 bases to trimming and J lost 2 bases; unmatched junction nucleotides: 1. The CDR3 DNA follows: TGTGCCAGCAGCTTCGGGACAGGGGCTGGAAACACCATATATTTT. Protein product: CASSFGTGAGNTIYF. Filled out from reference TRBV11-2 and TRBJ1-3, the complete variable domain reads EAGVAQSPRYKIIEKRQSVAFWCNPISGHATLYWYQQILGQGPKLLIQFQNNGVVDDSQLPKDRFSAERLKGVDSTLKIQPAKLEDSAVYLCASSFGTGAGNTIYFGEGSWLTVV.

The rearrangement links TRBV5-1 to TRBJ2-3, with 7 bases that match TRBD2. Per germline, CDR1 SGHRS and CDR2 YFSETQ. V gave up 4 bases and J gave up 4 bases; unmatched junction bases: 12. CDR3 length: 16 residues. The DNA of the CDR3 is TGCGCCAGCAGCCGGACGGGGGGTGTGGACTCAGATACGCAGTATTTT. Translating gives CASSRTGGVDSDTQYF.

J is TRBJ2-3 and V is TRBV19, with 8 bases aligning to TRBD2. Losses at the gene ends were 4 bases for V and 0 bases for J; bases not matched to a gene: 9. Germline V gene data show CDR1 as LNHDA and CDR2 as SQIVND (reference sequence). The CDR3 has 17 amino acids. The CDR3 here is CASSNILSGVSTDTQYF. For the CDR3, the DNA is TGTGCCAGTAGTAACATCCTTAGCGGGGTTAGCACAGATACGCAGTATTTT.

This rearrangement joins TRBV5-5 to TRBJ2-1, with D possibly TRBD1 on 6 matching bases. Trimming stripped 3 bases from V and 6 bases from J, with 10 bases between. Germline-derived CDR1 and CDR2 are SGHKS and YYEKEE (reference sequence). The CDR3 is 13 amino acids. The CDR3 DNA is TGTGCCAGCAGCTATCAGGGGAGCAATGAGCAGTTCTTC. This gives the protein CASSYQGSNEQFF.

The CDR3 protein is CASRGNTEAFF. Written as DNA, the CDR3 is TGTGCCAGCCGCGGAAACACTGAAGCTTTCTTT. The chain joins TRBV25-1 to TRBJ1-1; unclear D gene. Germline CDR1 and CDR2: MGHDK and SYGVNS. Trimming removed 8 bases from V and 2 bases from J, with 6 bases in between. This CDR3 region has 11 residues.

V and J are TRBV12-5 and TRBJ1-4; 7 bases fit TRBD1. Trimming removed 0 bases from V and 8 bases from J; junction bases left unmatched: 15. This CDR3 has 18 amino acids. Germline CDR1 and CDR2: LGHNT and FRNRAP. The CDR3 sequence is CASGLVGTGDRVREKLFF. DNA for the CDR3: TGTGCTAGTGGTTTGGTTGGAACAGGGGATCGAGTAAGGGAAAAACTGTTTTTT. The whole variable domain, remainder taken from reference TRBV12-5 and TRBJ1-4, is DARVTQTPRHKVTEMGQEVTMRCQPILGHNTVFWYRQTMMQGLELLAYFRNRAPLDDSGMPKDRFSAEMPDATLATLKIQPSEPRDSAVYFCASGLVGTGDRVREKLFFGSGTQLSVL.

V usage is TRBV29-1 and J usage is TRBJ2-7; perhaps TRBD1 as D (6 bases). CDR3 size: 12 residues. Trimming cost V 5 bases and J 1 base, with 9 bases left between them. CDR1 and CDR2 from the germline V gene are SQVTM and ANQGSEA. CDR3 amino acids: CSVQGRSYEQYF. The CDR3 DNA reads as TGCAGCGTTCAGGGGAGATCCTACGAGCAGTACTTC.

The V call is TRBV4-1, the J call TRBJ1-1, with a possible D match to TRBD1 (6 bases). Looked up from germline, CDR1 is MGHRA and CDR2 is YSYEKL. CDR3 length equals 13 residues. Trimming removed 3 bases from V and 7 bases from J, with 12 bases in between. CDR3 sequence: CASSHRDRFEAFF. The CDR3 DNA follows: TGCGCCAGCAGCCACAGAGACAGGTTTGAAGCTTTCTTT.